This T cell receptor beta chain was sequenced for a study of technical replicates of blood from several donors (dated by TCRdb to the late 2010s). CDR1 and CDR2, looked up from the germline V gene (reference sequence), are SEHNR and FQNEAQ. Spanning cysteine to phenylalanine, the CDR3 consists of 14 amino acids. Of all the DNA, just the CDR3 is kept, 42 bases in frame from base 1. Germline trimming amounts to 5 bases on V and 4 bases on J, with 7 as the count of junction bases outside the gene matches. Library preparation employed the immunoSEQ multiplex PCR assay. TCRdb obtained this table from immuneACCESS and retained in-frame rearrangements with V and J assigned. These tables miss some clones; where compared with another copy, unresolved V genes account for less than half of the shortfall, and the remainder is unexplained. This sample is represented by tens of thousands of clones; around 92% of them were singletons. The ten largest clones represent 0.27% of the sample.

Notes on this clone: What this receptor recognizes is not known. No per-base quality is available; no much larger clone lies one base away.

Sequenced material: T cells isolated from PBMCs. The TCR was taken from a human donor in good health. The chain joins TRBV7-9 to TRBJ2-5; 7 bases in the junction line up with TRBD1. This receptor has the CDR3 CASSPEGGGETQYF. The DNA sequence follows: TGTGCCAGCAGCCCCGAAGGGGGCGGAGAGACCCAGTACTTC.